The entry that follows covers one T cell receptor beta chain sequence. No cognate antigen has been identified for it. Base qualities are missing; no much larger clone stands one base away. This CDR3 is also generated by other DNA sequences in the sample. Counted from cysteine to phenylalanine, this CDR3 has 11 amino acids. This entry keeps only the CDR3 DNA: 33 bases, framed from base 1. CDR1 and CDR2 are read off the germline V gene as ENHRY and SYGVKD. V trim: 9 bases; J trim: 4 bases; unmatched bases: 2. This sample stems from a study of blood T cell repertoires in COVID-19 (dated by TCRdb to about 2020). Turning to the overall study: Samples covering the acute and convalescent phases of COVID-19 were provided by collaborators in the United States, Italy and Spain. The dataset comprised deeply sampled blood TCRbeta repertoires from subjects exposed to, actively infected with, or recovered from COVID-19. Where available, HLA class I and class II types were obtained from metadata supplied by the sample provider rather than from assay-based typing. The samples were drawn from two sources: the first 160 participants of the ongoing ImmuneRACE study, and 1,200 or so subjects contributed by 6 global collaborators. The material from the prospective study consisted of cDNA or gDNA derived from T cells, B-cell-depleted T cells, or PBMCs. A de-identified subject ID, COVID-19 status, age in years and sex were almost always included in the sample metadata. The repertoires were made available in a free public database intended to serve as a resource for research on the immune response to SARS-CoV-2. General conclusions and limits of the study: The quantity of clinical and demographic metadata differed by source and by participant and was supplied without curation.

Whole blood was collected in K2EDTA tubes by collaborating institutions according to the institutions' own protocols. Collaborator samples were shipped for TCRbeta analysis as frozen whole blood, isolated PBMCs, or DNA extracted from either sample type. TCRbeta CDR3 regions were amplified from genomic DNA by means of the immunoSEQ Assay, a bias-controlled multiplex PCR. In the authors' own workflow: Nucleated cell counts per sample were estimated from amplification of reference gene primers within the assay. Sequence reads were collapsed and filtered to measure the absolute abundance of every unique TCRbeta CDR3 rearrangement. For each sample, productive Simpson clonality was calculated as the square root of Simpson's diversity index over productive rearrangements. Not all clones reach the TCRdb copy of this immuneACCESS table, which keeps in-frame sequences only. Checked studies attribute under half of the gap to unresolved V genes and leave the rest unexplained. The DNA gave D and trimming, while V, J and clone size come from that table. The sample has fewer than 150,000 clones on record, 81% of them singletons. The ten largest account for approximately 1.5% of the sample.

The specimen was peripheral blood. The chain was built from TRBV10-3 and TRBJ1-2; TRBD1 aligns with 7 central bases. This receptor was identified in a man in his forties or fifties with acute or convalescent COVID-19. The CDR3 is CAIGDSYGYTF. The nucleotide sequence reads as follows: TGTGCCATAGGGGACAGCTATGGCTACACCTTC.